This T cell receptor beta chain derives from a study of shared clonotypes between healthy human individuals. Sequencing used immunoSEQ multiplex PCR; TCRdb keeps in-frame clones, though not all of them. Here the sample spans a few million clones, under 95% being singletons. This clone was observed once. CD45RA-negative memory and CD45RA+ naive subsets were split from the CD4+ cells. Germline V gives CDR1 SGHTA, CDR2 FQGNSA. There are 12 residues in the CDR3. With 2 bases removed from V and 5 bases from J, the gap between germline ends came to 6 bases. The chain combines TRBV7-2 with TRBJ2-5; no clear D. This receptor was taken from a young man in good health. Some clones in this sample may be carry-over from other donors' samples. The specimen was naive CD4+ T cells from PBMCs. The subset is: CD45RA+ positively selected. The CDR3 loop is CASSLLSETQYF. CDR3 DNA sequence: TGTGCCAGCAGCTTATTGAGTGAGACCCAGTACTTC.